This is a list of T cell receptor beta chains from one sample in a study of CD8 T cells in Susac syndrome. TCRdb analysed the immunoSEQ multiplex PCR reads with MiXCR anew, one entry per CDR3 protein. Among 150,000 to 200,000 distinct CDR3 sequences listed, around 94% were seen once. Material: CD4+ T cells from PBMCs. Receptors originate from a human donor with multiple sclerosis. Both conserved end residues are part of each CDR3. D genes are given only for firm matches. Where a row states a size, it is once, few, many or the class of an expanded clone; other rows omit it.

>TRBJ2-7|NA|NA|TRBV2
TGTGCCAGCAAGCGAGAGGGGTACGAGCAGTACTTC
CASKREGYEQYF
>TRBJ2-1|NA|TRBD1|TRBV30
TGTGCCTGGAGGCCCCCCGGGACAGGTTACAATGAGCAGTTCTTC
CAWRPPGTGYNEQFF
>TRBJ1-1|NA|NA|TRBV6-2/TRBV6-3
TGTGCCAGCAGTTATCGGGACAAAAGACAAGCTTTCTTT
CASSYRDKRQAFF
>TRBJ1-2|NA|NA|TRBV7-6
TGTGCCAGCAGCTCCAGGGGTCCCCCCCATGGCTACACCTTC
CASSSRGPPHGYTF
>TRBJ2-1|NA|NA|TRBV14
TGTGCCAGCAGCCAAGGGTCAGCTGCCCTAGTCTCCTACAATGAGCAGTTCTTC
CASSQGSAALVSYNEQFF
>TRBJ1-5|NA|NA|TRBV20-1
TGCAGTGCTCATCGACCCAGCAATCAGCCCCAGCATTTT
CSAHRPSNQPQHF
>TRBJ2-4|NA|TRBD1|TRBV6-1
TGTGCCAGTTCCCCGGGACAGGGGCTTTTAGGCAAAAACATTCAGTACTTC
CASSPGQGLLGKNIQYF
>TRBJ2-3|NA|NA|TRBV10-3
TGTGCCACAGCGAGCGGCTCTAGCACAGATACGCAGTATTTT
CATASGSSTDTQYF
>TRBJ2-1|NA|NA|TRBV6-2/TRBV6-3
TGTGCCAGCATGGGGTACGTTGAGCAGTTCTTC
CASMGYVEQFF
>TRBJ2-2|NA|NA|TRBV4-3
TGCGCCAGCAGCCTGGGGGGGCGCACCGGGGAGCTGTTTTTT
CASSLGGRTGELFF
>TRBJ2-3|NA|TRBD2|TRBV20-1
TGCAGTGCTAGAGATCGGCTAGCGGGAGTCTCAGATACGCAGTATTTT
CSARDRLAGVSDTQYF
>TRBJ1-4|NA|NA|TRBV2
TGTGCCAGCAGTGTTAGCGAGAAACTGTTTTTT
CASSVSEKLFF
>TRBJ2-1|NA|NA|TRBV7-6
TGTGCCAGCAGCGGCCAGGGAGTGTCCTACAATGAGCAGTTCTTC
CASSGQGVSYNEQFF
>TRBJ2-1|NA|TRBD2|TRBV5-1
TGCGCCAGCAGCTTGGCCCACTTAGCGGGTCGGGTGGGGCAGTTCTTC
CASSLAHLAGRVGQFF
>TRBJ1-2|NA|NA|TRBV12-3/TRBV12-4
TGTGCCAGCAGACCACAAGACAGCCCTAACTATGGCTACACCTTC
CASRPQDSPNYGYTF
>TRBJ2-7|few|NA|TRBV7-9
TGTGCCAGCAGAAAAGGTAGCGGAGCTGGGGAGCAGTACTTC
CASRKGSGAGEQYF
>TRBJ2-7|NA|TRBD2|TRBV7-8
TGTGCCAGCAGCCCCTACCGACTAGCGGGAGTGGGGCCCCTTGTCTCCTACGAGCAGTACTTC
CASSPYRLAGVGPLVSYEQYF
>TRBJ1-6|NA|TRBD1|TRBV4-1
TGCGCCAGCAGCCAAGGAATCGGGACAGGGGGCAATTCACCCCTCCACTTT
CASSQGIGTGGNSPLHF
>TRBJ2-3|few|NA|TRBV28
TGTGCCAGCAGTTTAGGGTCAGATACGCAGTATTTT
CASSLGSDTQYF
>TRBJ2-5|NA|NA|TRBV29-1
TGCAGCGTTGAAGGGCCTGAGGGGGGAGAGACCCAGTACTTC
CSVEGPEGGETQYF
>TRBJ1-2|NA|NA|TRBV5-4
TGTGCCAGCAGCCTCGGTCGGGGAGCTAACTATGGCTACACCTTC
CASSLGRGANYGYTF
>TRBJ1-2|NA|NA|TRBV29-1
TGCAGCGTTTTCAGGAAGACTAACTATGGCTACACCTTC
CSVFRKTNYGYTF
>TRBJ1-2|NA|NA|TRBV6-6
TGTGCCAGCAGACCAGTTAACTATGGCTACACCTTC
CASRPVNYGYTF
>TRBJ1-5|NA|TRBD1|TRBV7-9
TGTGCCAGCAGCGAACGGACAGGGGAGCCCCAGCATTTT
CASSERTGEPQHF
>TRBJ1-1|NA|NA|TRBV6-2/TRBV6-3
TGTGCCAGCAGACGTGAGGGTGACACTGAAGCTTTCTTT
CASRREGDTEAFF
>TRBJ1-3|once|NA|TRBV25-1
TGTGCCAGCACTGAGGTGGGGGACACCATATATTTT
CASTEVGDTIYF
>TRBJ2-3|NA|TRBD2|TRBV5-1
TGCGCCAGCAAACCAGCGGGGGGCCTCACAGATACGCAGTATTTT
CASKPAGGLTDTQYF
>TRBJ1-5|NA|NA|TRBV5-1
TGCGCCAGCAGCCAGACAGCGAGCAATCAGCCCCAGCATTTT
CASSQTASNQPQHF
>TRBJ2-2|NA|NA|TRBV7-9
TGTGCCAGCAGCTTAGGTCCGGGTTCAAACACCGGGGAGCTGTTTTTT
CASSLGPGSNTGELFF
>TRBJ1-5|NA|TRBD1|TRBV6-2/TRBV6-3
TGTGCCAGCACCGACAGGGACAATCAGCCCCAGCATTTT
CASTDRDNQPQHF
>TRBJ2-7|NA|NA|TRBV6-1
TGTGCCAGCAGCCTGGGGGTTAGCTCCTACGAGCAGTACTTC
CASSLGVSSYEQYF
>TRBJ2-3|NA|TRBD2|TRBV6-1
TGTGCCAGCAGGACACTAGCGGCAAGGGGAGATACGCAGTATTTT
CASRTLAARGDTQYF
>TRBJ2-5|few|TRBD1|TRBV5-1
TGCGCCAGCAGCTCGGGACAGGGGTACCAAGAGACCCAGTACTTC
CASSSGQGYQETQYF
>TRBJ1-4|once|TRBD1|TRBV5-4
TGTGCCAGCAGGGACAGGAATAATGAAAAACTGTTTTTT
CASRDRNNEKLFF
>TRBJ2-3|NA|NA|TRBV20-1
TGCAGTGCTAGCACGGATACGCAGTATTTT
CSASTDTQYF
>TRBJ2-5|NA|NA|TRBV3-1
TGTGCCAGCAGCCAAGAAAAGAGCTCGCAAGAGACCCAGTACTTC
CASSQEKSSQETQYF
>TRBJ2-3|NA|TRBD2|TRBV28
TGTGCCAGCAGTCCCCCCAGCGGGAGCATGACAGATACGCAGTATTTT
CASSPPSGSMTDTQYF
>TRBJ2-7|NA|NA|TRBV7-9
TGTGCCAGCAGCTTGGTCGAGCACTACGAGCAGTACTTC
CASSLVEHYEQYF
>TRBJ1-5|NA|NA|TRBV20-1
TGCAGTGCTAGAGGGGATCGGCGGAGCAATCAGCCCCAGCATTTT
CSARGDRRSNQPQHF
>TRBJ1-3|once|TRBD1|TRBV30
TGTGCCTGGAGTCGGGGGACAGGAATAGGTGGAAACACCATATATTTT
CAWSRGTGIGGNTIYF
>TRBJ1-1|NA|NA|TRBV6-5
TGTGCCAGCAGCCTATACAGGGAAACTGAAGCTTTCTTT
CASSLYRETEAFF
>TRBJ2-7|few|NA|TRBV7-9
TGTGCCAGCAGCCCAGACGAGCAGTACTTC
CASSPDEQYF
>TRBJ2-2|NA|NA|TRBV4-2
TGTGCCAGCAGCCAAGGAGGGGAACACACCGGGGAGCTGTTTTTT
CASSQGGEHTGELFF
>TRBJ1-2|NA|NA|TRBV29-1
TGCAGCGTTGGTCGGGAACCCTATGGCTACACCTTC
CSVGREPYGYTF
>TRBJ2-7|NA|NA|TRBV27
TGTGCCAGCAGTTTAGAAGGGAAAGGCGAGCAGTACTTC
CASSLEGKGEQYF
>TRBJ2-1|NA|NA|TRBV7-9
TGTGCCAGCAGCCCAGGATCTACGGGGCTCCAGTTCTTC
CASSPGSTGLQFF
>TRBJ1-2|NA|TRBD1|TRBV28
TGTGCCAGCAACCCCGGGACAGGGGCCTCTGGCTACACCTTC
CASNPGTGASGYTF
>TRBJ2-3|NA|TRBD1|TRBV20-1
TGCAGTGCTTACAGGGGGGATTCAGATACGCAGTATTTT
CSAYRGDSDTQYF
>TRBJ2-3|once|NA|TRBV7-9
TGTGCCAGCAGCTTGTTCAGGAGCGGGAGCACAGATACGCAGTATTTT
CASSLFRSGSTDTQYF
>TRBJ2-5|NA|NA|TRBV24-1
TGTGCCACCAGTGACAGGGTCCAAGAGACCCAGTACTTC
CATSDRVQETQYF
>TRBJ2-1|NA|TRBD2|TRBV29-1
TGCAGCGTTGAAGACTTTTTAGCGGGAGCATACAATGAGCAGTTCTTC
CSVEDFLAGAYNEQFF
>TRBJ2-7|NA|NA|TRBV19
TGTGCCAGTAGTATAGCAGGGCTCACAGACTACGAGCAGTACTTC
CASSIAGLTDYEQYF
>TRBJ1-5|NA|NA|TRBV6-1
TGTGCCAGCAGTGAATCGGGATCCAATCAGCCCCAGCATTTT
CASSESGSNQPQHF
>TRBJ1-4|once|NA|TRBV30
TGTGCTTACCTCCTATTTGGTGAAAAACTGTTTTTT
CAYLLFGEKLFF
>TRBJ1-1|NA|NA|TRBV10-3
TGTGCCATCAGTACTTACGGAATGACTGAAGCTTTCTTT
CAISTYGMTEAFF
>TRBJ2-1|NA|NA|TRBV6-4
TGTGCCGTTCCCATTCCGCGTCCTCGCTCCTACAATGAGCAGTTCTTC
CAVPIPRPRSYNEQFF
>TRBJ2-4|once|TRBD2|TRBV3-1
TGTGCCAGCAGCCAATTACTAGCGGGAGGGCCATTGAACATTCAGTACTTC
CASSQLLAGGPLNIQYF
>TRBJ2-7|NA|TRBD1|TRBV11-2
TGTGCCAGCAGCTTAGATCAGGGGGCCCATCACGAGCAGTACTTC
CASSLDQGAHHEQYF
>TRBJ1-5|NA|TRBD1|TRBV4-2
TGTGCCAGCAGCCAAGATTCCGGGACAGGGATGCAGCCCCAGCATTTT
CASSQDSGTGMQPQHF